This T cell receptor (beta chain) derives from a study of neurological immune-mediated disorders. Germline V gene sequence: CDR1 SGHTA, CDR2 FQGNSA. With 5 bases clipped from V and 0 bases from J, the junction kept 10 bases outside the gene matches. CDR3 length: 19 residues. Overall study results and limits: Private repertoires in all groups were suggested by the finding that expanded clones across subjects shared no CDR3 amino acid sequences. The highest TCR clonal expansion occurred in HTLV-1-associated myelopathy; multiple sclerosis fell below healthy controls.

Sample time point: longitudinal time-point 2. Source material was 2 million unsorted PBMCs, stored at -80 °C in RNAlater. TCRdb called the 5' RACE reads again in MiXCR, with one record for every CDR3 protein. The sample carries 100,000 or so distinct CDR3 sequences, over 10% recorded once. In its sample, this clonotype was seen many times. Antigen specificity is unknown. V is TRBV7-2 and J is TRBJ2-2, with 12 nucleotides matching TRBD2. The source is a female donor with HTLV-1-associated myelopathy (HAM/TSP). Sequences were obtained from PBMCs. The CDR3 DNA is TGTGCCAGCAGCCCCTTACTAGCGGGGGGCCTCGCGAACACCGGGGAGCTGTTTTTT. It encodes CASSPLLAGGLANTGELFF.